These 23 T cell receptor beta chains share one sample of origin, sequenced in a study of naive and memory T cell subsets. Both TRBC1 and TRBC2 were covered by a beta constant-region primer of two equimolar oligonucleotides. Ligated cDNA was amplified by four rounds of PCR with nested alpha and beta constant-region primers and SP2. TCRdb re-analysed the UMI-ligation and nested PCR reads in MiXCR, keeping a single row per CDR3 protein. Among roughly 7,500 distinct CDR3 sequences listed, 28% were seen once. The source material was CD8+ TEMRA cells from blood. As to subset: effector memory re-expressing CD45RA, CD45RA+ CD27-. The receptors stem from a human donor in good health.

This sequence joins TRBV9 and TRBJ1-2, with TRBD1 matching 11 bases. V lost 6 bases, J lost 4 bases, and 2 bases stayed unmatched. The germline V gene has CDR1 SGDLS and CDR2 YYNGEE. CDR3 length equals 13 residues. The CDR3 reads CASTGQGAYGYTF. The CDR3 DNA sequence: TGTGCCAGCACTGGACAGGGGGCCTATGGCTACACCTTC. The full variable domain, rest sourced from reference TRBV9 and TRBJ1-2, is DSGVTQTPKHLITATGQRVTLRCSPRSGDLSVYWYQQSLDQGLQFLIQYYNGEERAKGNILERFSAQQFPDLHSELNLSSLELGDSALYFCASTGQGAYGYTFGSGTRLTVV.

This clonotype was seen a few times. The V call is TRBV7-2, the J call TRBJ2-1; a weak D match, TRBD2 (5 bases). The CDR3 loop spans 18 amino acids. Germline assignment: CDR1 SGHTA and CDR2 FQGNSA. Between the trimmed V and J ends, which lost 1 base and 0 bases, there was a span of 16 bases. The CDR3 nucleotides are TGTGCCAGCAGCTTAGTTGTATGGGAGCGGTACTCCTACAATGAGCAGTTCTTC. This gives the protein CASSLVVWERYSYNEQFF. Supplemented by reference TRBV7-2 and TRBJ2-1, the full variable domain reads GAGVSQSPSNKVTEKGKDVELRCDPISGHTALYWYRQSLGQGLEFLIYFQGNSAPDKSGLPSDRFSAERTGGSVSTLTIQRTQQEDSAVYLCASSLVVWERYSYNEQFFGPGTRLTVL.

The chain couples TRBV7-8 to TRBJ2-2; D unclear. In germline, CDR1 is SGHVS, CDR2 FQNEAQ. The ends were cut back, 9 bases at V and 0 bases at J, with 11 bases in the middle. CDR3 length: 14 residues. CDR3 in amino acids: CARDGDPNTGELFF. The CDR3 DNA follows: TGTGCCAGAGACGGTGACCCGAACACCGGGGAGCTGTTTTTT.

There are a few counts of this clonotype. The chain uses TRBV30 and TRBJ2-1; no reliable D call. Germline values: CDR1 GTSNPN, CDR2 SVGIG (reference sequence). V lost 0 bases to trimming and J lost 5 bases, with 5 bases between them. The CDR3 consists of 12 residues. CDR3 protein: CAWSVTNNEQFF. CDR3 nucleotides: TGTGCCTGGAGTGTGACAAACAATGAGCAGTTCTTC.

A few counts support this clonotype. The CDR3 reads CASTREQFF. CDR3 DNA sequence: TGTGCCAGCACTCGGGAGCAGTTCTTC. The V gene is TRBV6-8, the J gene TRBJ2-1; D gene ambiguous. This CDR3 spans 9 amino acids. Per the germline V gene, CDR1 is MNHGY and CDR2 is SAAAGT. The ends were cut back, 7 bases at V and 10 bases at J, with 5 bases in the middle.

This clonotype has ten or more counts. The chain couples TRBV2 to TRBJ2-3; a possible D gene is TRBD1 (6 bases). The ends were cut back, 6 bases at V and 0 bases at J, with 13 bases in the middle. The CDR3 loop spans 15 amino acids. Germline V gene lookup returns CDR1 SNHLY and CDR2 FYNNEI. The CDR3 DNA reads TGTGCCAGCAGCCCCGGGACATCTAGCACAGATACGCAGTATTTT. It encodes CASSPGTSSTDTQYF.

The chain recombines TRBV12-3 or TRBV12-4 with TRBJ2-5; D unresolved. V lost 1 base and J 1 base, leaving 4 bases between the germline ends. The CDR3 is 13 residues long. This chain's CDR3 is CASSLGVQETQYF. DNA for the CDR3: TGTGCCAGCAGTTTAGGGGTCCAAGAGACCCAGTACTTC.

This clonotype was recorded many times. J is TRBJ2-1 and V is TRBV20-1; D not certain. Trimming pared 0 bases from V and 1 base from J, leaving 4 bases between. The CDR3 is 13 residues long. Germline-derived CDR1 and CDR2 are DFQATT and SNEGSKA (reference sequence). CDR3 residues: CSARDPSYNEQFF. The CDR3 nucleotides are TGCAGTGCTAGAGACCCTTCCTACAATGAGCAGTTCTTC.

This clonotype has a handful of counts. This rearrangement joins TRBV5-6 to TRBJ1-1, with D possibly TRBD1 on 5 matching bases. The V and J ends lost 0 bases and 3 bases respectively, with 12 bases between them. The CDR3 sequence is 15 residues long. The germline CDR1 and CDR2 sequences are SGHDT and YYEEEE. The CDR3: CASSLGFGADTEAFF. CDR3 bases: TGTGCCAGCAGCTTGGGGTTTGGGGCAGACACTGAAGCTTTCTTT.

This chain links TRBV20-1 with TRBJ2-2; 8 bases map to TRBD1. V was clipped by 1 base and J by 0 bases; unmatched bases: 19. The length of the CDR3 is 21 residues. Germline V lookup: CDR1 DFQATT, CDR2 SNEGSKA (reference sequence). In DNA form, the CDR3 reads TGCAGTGCTAGAGCCATCGGGGGACAGGTCGCAGGGATTTCGAACACCGGGGAGCTGTTTTTT. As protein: CSARAIGGQVAGISNTGELFF.

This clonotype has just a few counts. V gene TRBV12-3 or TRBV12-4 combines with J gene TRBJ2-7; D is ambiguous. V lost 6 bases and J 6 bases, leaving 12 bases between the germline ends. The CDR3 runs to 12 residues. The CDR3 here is CASRTLGGEQYF. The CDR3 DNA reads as TGTGCCAGCAGGACCCTCGGCGGCGAGCAGTACTTC.

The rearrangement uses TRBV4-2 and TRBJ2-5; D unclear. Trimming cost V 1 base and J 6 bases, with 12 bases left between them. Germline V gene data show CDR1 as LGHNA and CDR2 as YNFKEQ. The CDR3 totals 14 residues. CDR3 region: CASSQVKGGQTQYF. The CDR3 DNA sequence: TGTGCCAGCAGCCAAGTGAAGGGTGGGCAGACCCAGTACTTC.

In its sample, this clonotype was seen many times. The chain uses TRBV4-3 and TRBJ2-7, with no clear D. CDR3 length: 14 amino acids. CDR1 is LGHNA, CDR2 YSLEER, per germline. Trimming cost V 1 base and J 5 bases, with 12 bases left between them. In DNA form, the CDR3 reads TGCGCCAGCAGCCAAGGCGAAGAGGTCGACGAGCAGTACTTC. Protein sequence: CASSQGEEVDEQYF.

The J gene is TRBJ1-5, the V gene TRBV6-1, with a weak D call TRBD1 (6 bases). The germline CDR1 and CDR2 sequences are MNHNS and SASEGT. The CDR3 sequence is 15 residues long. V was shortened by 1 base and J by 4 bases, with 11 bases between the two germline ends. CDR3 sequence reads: CASSEGGGWNQPQHF. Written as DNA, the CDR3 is TGTGCCAGCAGTGAAGGAGGGGGTTGGAATCAGCCCCAGCATTTT.

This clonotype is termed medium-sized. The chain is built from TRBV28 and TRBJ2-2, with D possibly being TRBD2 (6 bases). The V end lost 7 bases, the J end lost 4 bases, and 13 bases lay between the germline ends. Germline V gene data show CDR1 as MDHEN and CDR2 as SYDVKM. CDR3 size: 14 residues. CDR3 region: CASTSGLFTGELFF. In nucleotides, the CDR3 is TGTGCCAGCACCTCGGGACTTTTCACCGGGGAGCTGTTTTTT.

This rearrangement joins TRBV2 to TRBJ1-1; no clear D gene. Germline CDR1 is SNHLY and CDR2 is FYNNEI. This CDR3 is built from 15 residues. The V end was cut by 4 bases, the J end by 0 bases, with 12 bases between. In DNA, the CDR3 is TGTGCCAGCAGTGCAGTTGGGGAGGTGAACACTGAAGCTTTCTTT. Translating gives CASSAVGEVNTEAFF.

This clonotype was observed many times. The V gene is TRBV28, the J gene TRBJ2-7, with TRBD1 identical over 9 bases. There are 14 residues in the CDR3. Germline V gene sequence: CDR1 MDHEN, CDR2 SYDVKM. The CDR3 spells CASSPVPPWDRVTV. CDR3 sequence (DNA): TGTGCCAGCAGTCCCGTCCCCCCCTGGGACAGGGTGACTGTC.

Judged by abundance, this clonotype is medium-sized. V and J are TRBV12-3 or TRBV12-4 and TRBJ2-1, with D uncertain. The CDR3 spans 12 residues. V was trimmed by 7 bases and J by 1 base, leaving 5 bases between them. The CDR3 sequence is CASTRSYNEQFF. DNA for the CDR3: TGTGCCAGCACCCGATCCTACAATGAGCAGTTCTTC.

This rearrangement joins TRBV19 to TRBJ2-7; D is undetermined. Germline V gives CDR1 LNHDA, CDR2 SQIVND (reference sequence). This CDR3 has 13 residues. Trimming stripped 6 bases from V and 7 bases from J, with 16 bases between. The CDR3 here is CASRRTLLGEQYF. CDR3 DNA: TGTGCCAGTAGGCGGACCCTACTCGGGGAGCAGTACTTC.

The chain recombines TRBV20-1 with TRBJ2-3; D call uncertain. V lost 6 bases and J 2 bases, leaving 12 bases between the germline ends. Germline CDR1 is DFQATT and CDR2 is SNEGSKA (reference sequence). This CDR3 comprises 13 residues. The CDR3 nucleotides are TGCAGTGCCGCCCTCAGATTCACAGATACGCAGTATTTT. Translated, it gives CSAALRFTDTQYF.

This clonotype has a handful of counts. This CDR3 reads CASSEGTGGEATNEKLFF. CDR3 bases: TGTGCCAGCAGCGAGGGAACAGGGGGCGAGGCAACTAATGAAAAACTGTTTTTT. The chain uses TRBV7-9 and TRBJ1-4, with 9 nucleotides matching TRBD1. This CDR3 region has 18 residues. Germline lookup yields CDR1 SEHNR and CDR2 FQNEAQ (reference sequence). The junction had 10 bases not matched to a gene; V was cut back by 5 bases and J by 0 bases. Full variable domain (remainder filled in from reference TRBV7-9 and TRBJ1-4): DTGVSQNPRHKITKRGQNVTFRCDPISEHNRLYWYRQTLGQGPEFLTYFQNEAQLEKSRLLSDRFSAERPKGSFSTLEIQRTEQGDSAMYLCASSEGTGGEATNEKLFFGSGTQLSVL.

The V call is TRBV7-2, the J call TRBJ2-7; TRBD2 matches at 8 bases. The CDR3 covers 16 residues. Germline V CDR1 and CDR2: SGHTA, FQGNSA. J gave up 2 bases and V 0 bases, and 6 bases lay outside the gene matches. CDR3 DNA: TGTGCCAGCAGCTTAGCAGCGGGAGTATCAACCTACGAGCAGTACTTC. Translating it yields CASSLAAGVSTYEQYF.

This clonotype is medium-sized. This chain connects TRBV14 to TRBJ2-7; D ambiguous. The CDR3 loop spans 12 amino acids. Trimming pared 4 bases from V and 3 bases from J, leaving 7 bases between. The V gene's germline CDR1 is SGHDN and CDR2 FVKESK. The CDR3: CASSPANYEQYF. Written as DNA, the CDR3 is TGTGCCAGCAGCCCCGCCAACTACGAGCAGTACTTC.